The table lists the clone carrying this TCR beta chain with a few counts. Antigen: not known. These data originate in a study of T-cell reconstitution after alpha-beta-depleted transplantation in children. Preparation of the TCRbeta library used unique molecular identifiers. From the PCR reads, TCRdb called clonotypes with MiXCR, one entry per CDR3 protein. This table holds around 270,000 distinct CDR3 sequences, roughly 7.8% found once. CDR1 and CDR2 (germline): SEHNR, FQNEAQ (reference sequence). Trimming cost V 8 bases and J 5 bases; bases outside gene matches: 10. The CDR3 covers 14 residues. Study-wide findings and caveats: T-cell counts and diversity at one year post-transplant came mainly from newly produced T cells. Several hundred expanded graft clones reportedly were the source of alpha-beta T cells about two months after transplant.

The specimen comprised peripheral blood, sampled 360 days after TCRalphabeta/CD19-depleted stem cell transplant. J is TRBJ2-5 and V is TRBV7-9, with TRBD1 matching 8 bases. This sequence was found in a female patient aged 2-15 years who had a stem cell transplant for Fanconi anemia, so the T cells may come from the graft donor. CDR3 in amino acids: CASGGDRGDETQYF. The CDR3 nucleotides read TGTGCCAGCGGGGGCGACAGGGGCGATGAGACCCAGTACTTC.